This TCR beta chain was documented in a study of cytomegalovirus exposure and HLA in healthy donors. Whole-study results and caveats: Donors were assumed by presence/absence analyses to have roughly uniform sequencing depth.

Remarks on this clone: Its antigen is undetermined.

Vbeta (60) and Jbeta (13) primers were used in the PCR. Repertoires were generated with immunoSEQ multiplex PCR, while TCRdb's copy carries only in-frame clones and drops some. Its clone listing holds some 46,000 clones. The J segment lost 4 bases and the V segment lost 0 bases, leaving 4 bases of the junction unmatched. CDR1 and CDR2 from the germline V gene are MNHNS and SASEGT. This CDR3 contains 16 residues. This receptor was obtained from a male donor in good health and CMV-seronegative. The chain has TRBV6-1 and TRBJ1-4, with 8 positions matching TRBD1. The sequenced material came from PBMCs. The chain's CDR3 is CASSEARGRGNEKLFF. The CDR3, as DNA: TGTGCCAGCAGTGAAGCCAGGGGGCGGGGTAATGAAAAACTGTTTTTT.